These 13 T cell receptor beta chains were sequenced from one sample in a study of post-analysis software for immune sequencing data (dated by TCRdb to the mid-2010s). General findings and caveats noted by the study authors: Significantly higher frequencies in patients than in controls were found for roughly 5 TRBV segments, including TRBV5-6, TRBV5-1 and TRBV20-1.

The antigens for these receptors are not known. The library relied on PCR. Sequencing was performed on an Illumina HiSeq 2500. Unique molecular identifiers were incorporated into TCR beta cDNA libraries to reduce PCR and sequencing biases. TCRdb reran the public reads through fastp at Q25 and MiXCR, keeping productive beta chains. Identical CDR3 protein sequences are pooled into one entry, listed with their most common genes and DNA. A total of 350,000 to 450,000 distinct CDR3 sequences appear in this sample, roughly 35% of them only once. The ten largest account for around 15% of the sample. Material for sequencing was blood. Receptor source: a girl between 10 and 17 years old with multiple sclerosis.

The genes are TRBV7-2 and TRBJ2-7; 13 nucleotides match TRBD2. The germline gives CDR1 SGHTA, CDR2 FQGNSA. After removal of 4 bases from V and 2 bases from J, the junction contained 8 bases not matched to a gene. The CDR3 extends over 17 amino acids. CDR3 residues: CASSYTSGGATAYEQYF. CDR3 bases: TGTGCCAGCAGCTATACTAGCGGGGGGGCCACCGCCTACGAGCAGTACTTC.

V and J are TRBV5-6 and TRBJ1-6; D possibly corresponds to TRBD1 (6 bases). The CDR3 spans 13 residues. From germline, CDR1 is SGHDT and CDR2 YYEEEE. V gave up 6 bases and J gave up 8 bases, with 12 bases separating them. The CDR3 nucleotides are TGTGCCAGCACCATGGGGGCGGATTCACCCCTCCACTTT. Translation gives CASTMGADSPLHF.

This clonotype appeared a few times. The chain combines TRBV5-5 with TRBJ1-1; D remains unclear. The CDR3 has 13 residues. V was pared by 0 bases and J by 4 bases, with 7 bases between. CDR1 and CDR2 from the germline V gene are SGHKS and YYEKEE (reference sequence). CDR3 DNA: TGTGCCAGCAGCTTGGATTGGGCCACTGAAGCTTTCTTT. This sequence encodes CASSLDWATEAFF.

This chain joins TRBV12-3 or TRBV12-4 and TRBJ1-2, with 8 nucleotides matching TRBD1. The junction had 6 bases not matched to a gene; V was cut back by 3 bases and J by 0 bases. This CDR3 spans 16 amino acids. The CDR3 DNA reads as TGTGCCAGCAGTTTCGACAGGGGACCTTCTAACTATGGCTACACCTTC. The encoded protein is CASSFDRGPSNYGYTF.

Notes on this clonotype: The junction departs from germline at one end; a sequencing error may be responsible. V is TRBV6-2 or TRBV6-3 and J is TRBJ1-5; D is uncertain. Germline CDR1 and CDR2: MNHEY and SVGEGT. The CDR3 has 15 amino acids. The CDR3 DNA reads TGTGCCAGCAGATTTCGAGGAAATAGCAGTCAGCCCCAGCATTTT. Its protein product is CASRFRGNSSQPQHF.

About this clonotype itself: The junction shows a germline mismatch at one end, possibly a read error. The chain joins TRBV6-2 or TRBV6-3 to TRBJ2-3; D possibly corresponds to TRBD2 (5 bases). The germline V gene has CDR1 MNHEY and CDR2 SVGEGT. The CDR3 is 14 amino acids. CDR3 nucleotides: TGTGCCAGCAACCAAGGACTTCTTAGGGATATGCAGTATTTT. This sequence encodes CASNQGLLRDMQYF.

The rearrangement links TRBV5-1 to TRBJ2-5; D gene unclear. The CDR3 is 15 residues long. Trimming removed 2 bases at V and 1 base at J, with 12 bases between. From germline, CDR1 is SGHRS and CDR2 YFSETQ. CDR3 region: CASSFQLPSQETQYF. In DNA form, the CDR3 reads TGCGCCAGCAGCTTCCAGCTACCTTCCCAAGAGACCCAGTACTTC.

This clonotype came up a few times. This chain links TRBV20-1 with TRBJ1-2; TRBD1 matches 10 bases. Trimming at V came to 1 base and at J to 8 bases, leaving 7 bases not matched to a gene. The germline V gene encodes CDR1 DFQATT and CDR2 SNEGSKA (reference sequence). The CDR3 consists of 14 residues. The CDR3 sequence is CSARGGTGVEGYTF. In nucleotides, the CDR3 is TGCAGTGCTAGAGGAGGGACAGGGGTAGAGGGCTACACCTTC.

The sample holds a few counts of this clonotype. This sequence joins TRBV13 and TRBJ1-2, with D perhaps matching TRBD1 (5 bases). CDR3 size: 14 residues. Germline CDR1 PRHDT, CDR2 FYEKMQ (reference sequence). V lost 4 bases and J lost 8, with 17 bases in between. CDR3 sequence (DNA): TGTGCCAGCAGCTCGGGTCAGTCGGGGCTGGGCTACACCTTC. It translates to CASSSGQSGLGYTF.

This clonotype was seen more than once but under ten times. This CDR3 is CSVEATLTYEQYF. CDR3 sequence (DNA): TGCAGCGTTGAGGCCACCTTAACCTACGAGCAGTACTTC. The chain recombines TRBV29-1 with TRBJ2-7; D not certain. This CDR3 is built from 13 residues. V was cut by 3 bases and J by 2 bases, with 11 bases left in between. Germline V gene sequence: CDR1 SQVTM, CDR2 ANQGSEA.

The CDR3 DNA is TGTGCCAGCAGCTTAGCTAGGGGCGCAGATACGCAGTATTTT. Translated: CASSLARGADTQYF. V gene TRBV11-2 combines with J gene TRBJ2-3; D possibly corresponds to TRBD1 (5 bases). Germline V gene lookup returns CDR1 SGHAT and CDR2 FQNNGV. The CDR3 covers 14 residues. The V end lost 1 base, the J end lost 4 bases, and 9 bases lay between the germline ends.

This clonotype was picked up one time. V is TRBV25-1 and J is TRBJ1-2; no clear D gene. V was cut by 0 bases and J by 4 bases, with 15 bases left in between. Germline CDR1 and CDR2: MGHDK and SYGVNS. This CDR3 is 16 amino acids long. The chain's CDR3 is CASSEYRAAPIYGYTF. The DNA for the CDR3 is TGTGCCAGCAGTGAATATCGGGCCGCGCCGATCTATGGCTACACCTTC.

V is TRBV19 and J is TRBJ2-5; TRBD2 is a possible D gene (6 bases). The germline gives CDR1 LNHDA, CDR2 SQIVND (reference sequence). The CDR3 totals 16 residues. Trimming stripped 4 bases from V and 2 bases from J, with 17 bases between. CDR3 bases: TGTGCCAGTAGTACCTCCCGGCGGGGCTCTCAAGAGACCCAGTACTTC. Its protein product is CASSTSRRGSQETQYF.